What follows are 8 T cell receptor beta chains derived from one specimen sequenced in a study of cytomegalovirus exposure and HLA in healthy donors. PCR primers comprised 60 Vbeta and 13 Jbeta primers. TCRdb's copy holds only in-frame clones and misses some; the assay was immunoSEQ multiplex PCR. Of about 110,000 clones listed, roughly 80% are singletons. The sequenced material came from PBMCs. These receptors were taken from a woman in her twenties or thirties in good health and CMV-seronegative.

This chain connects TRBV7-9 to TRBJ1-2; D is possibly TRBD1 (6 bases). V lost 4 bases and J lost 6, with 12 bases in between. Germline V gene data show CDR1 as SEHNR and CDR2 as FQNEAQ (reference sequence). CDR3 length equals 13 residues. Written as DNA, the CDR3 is TGTGCCAGCAGCTGGCAGGGGCCGAATGGCTACACCTTC. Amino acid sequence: CASSWQGPNGYTF. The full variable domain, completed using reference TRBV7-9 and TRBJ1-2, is DTGVSQNPRHKITKRGQNVTFRCDPISEHNRLYWYRQTLGQGPEFLTYFQNEAQLEKSRLLSDRFSAERPKGSFSTLEIQRTEQGDSAMYLCASSWQGPNGYTFGSGTRLTVV.

CDR3 amino acids: CASSLQGRAGELFF. CDR3 DNA: TGCGCCAGCAGCCTACAGGGAAGGGCCGGGGAGCTGTTTTTT. The chain carries TRBV4-1 and TRBJ2-2; D possibly corresponds to TRBD1 (6 bases). The CDR3 length is 14 residues. Deletions cut 4 bases from V and 6 bases from J, with 12 bases between. The germline V gene has CDR1 MGHRA and CDR2 YSYEKL.

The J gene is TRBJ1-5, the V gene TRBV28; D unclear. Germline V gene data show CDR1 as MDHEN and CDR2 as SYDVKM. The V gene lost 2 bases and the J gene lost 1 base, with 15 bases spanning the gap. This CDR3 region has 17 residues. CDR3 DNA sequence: TGTGCCAGCAGTTTAAAAATTCCGGCCGGGAGCAATCAGCCCCAGCATTTT. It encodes CASSLKIPAGSNQPQHF.

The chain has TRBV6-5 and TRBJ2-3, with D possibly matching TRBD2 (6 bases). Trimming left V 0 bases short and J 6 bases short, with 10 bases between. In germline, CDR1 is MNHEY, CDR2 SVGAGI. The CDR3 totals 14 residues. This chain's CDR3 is CASSYSSLADTQYF. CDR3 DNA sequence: TGTGCCAGCAGTTACTCGAGTCTAGCGGATACGCAGTATTTT.

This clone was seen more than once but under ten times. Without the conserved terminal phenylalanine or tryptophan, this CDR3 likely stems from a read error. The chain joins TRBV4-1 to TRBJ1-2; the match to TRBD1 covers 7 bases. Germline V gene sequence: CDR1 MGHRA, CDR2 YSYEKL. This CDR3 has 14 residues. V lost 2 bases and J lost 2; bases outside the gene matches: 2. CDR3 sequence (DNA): TGCGCCAGCAGCCAACAACAGGGGAACTATGGCTACACCGTC. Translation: CASSQQQGNYGYTV.

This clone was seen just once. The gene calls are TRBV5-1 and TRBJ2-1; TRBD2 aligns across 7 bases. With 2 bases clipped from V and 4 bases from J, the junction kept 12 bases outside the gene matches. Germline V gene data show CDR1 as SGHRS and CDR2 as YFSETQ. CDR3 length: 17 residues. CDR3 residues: CASSFPPAGAKYNEQFF. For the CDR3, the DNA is TGCGCCAGCAGCTTTCCCCCCGCGGGAGCGAAATACAATGAGCAGTTCTTC.

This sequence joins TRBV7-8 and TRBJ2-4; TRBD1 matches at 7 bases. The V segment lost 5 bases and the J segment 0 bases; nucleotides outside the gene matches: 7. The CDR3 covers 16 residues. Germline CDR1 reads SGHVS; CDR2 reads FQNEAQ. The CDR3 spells CASSAHRGLAKNIQYF. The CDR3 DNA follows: TGTGCCAGCAGCGCACACAGGGGCCTAGCCAAAAACATTCAGTACTTC.

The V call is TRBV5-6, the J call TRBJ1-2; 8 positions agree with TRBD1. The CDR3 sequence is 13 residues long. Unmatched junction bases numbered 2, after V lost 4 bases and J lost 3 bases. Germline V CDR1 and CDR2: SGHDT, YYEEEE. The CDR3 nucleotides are TGTGCCAGCAGCCTGGACAGGGACTATGGCTACACCTTC. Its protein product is CASSLDRDYGYTF.